The clone carrying this TCR beta chain has ten or more counts. This record belongs to a study of blood T cells in healthy people across ages. Study overall: Template-switching capture recovered about one barcoded beta molecule per two T cells.

Combining a sample-barcoded 5' primer with a J-beta primer mix, a second PCR ran for about 6 to 12 cycles. Using its own MiXCR run on the 5' RACE reads, TCRdb lists one record per CDR3 protein. The sample holds some 940,000 distinct CDR3 sequences; almost 30% are singletons and the top ten take roughly 10%. Those donating, healthy Caucasian individuals from Russia, were aged about 6 to 95. Total RNA, at least 6 micrograms per sample, came from PBMCs. The CDR3 contains 13 residues. The V segment lost 6 bases and the J segment 7 bases; nucleotides outside the gene matches: 7. The germline gives CDR1 DFQATT, CDR2 SNEGSKA (reference sequence). The data also belong to a second study, concerning T cells of mothers and their children. That work contributes: Slightly, though not significantly, more overlap was seen in related than in unrelated mother-child pairs.

V usage is TRBV20-1 and J usage is TRBJ1-4, with 8 positions matching TRBD1. The TCR was taken from a woman in her thirties or forties in good health. Sequenced sample: blood. The CDR3 loop is CSAGGQGTEKLFF. The CDR3 DNA is TGCAGTGCCGGAGGACAGGGCACTGAAAAACTGTTTTTT.